Listed below are T cell receptor beta chains from one sample, sequenced in a study of blood T cells in healthy people across ages. TCRdb ran MiXCR on the 5' RACE reads and lists one entry per CDR3 protein. The table has approximately 770,000 distinct CDR3 sequences, 58% seen once. Sequenced: blood. These TCRs come from a man under 40 in good health. The CDR3 runs from the conserved cysteine through the conserved F or W. A D gene is named only where the DNA matches it firmly. Clone size is not always given. Where it is, it says once, few, many or a class for expanded clones.

cdr3_aa	cdr3_nt	v_call	j_call	clone_size	d_call
CASSDQGDYGYTF	TGTGCCAGCAGCGATCAAGGGGACTATGGCTACACCTTC	TRBV12-3/TRBV12-4	TRBJ1-2	NA	NA
CASSVGWRGGNEQYF	TGTGCCAGCAGCGTAGGGTGGCGGGGGGGTAATGAGCAGTACTTC	TRBV9	TRBJ2-7	NA	TRBD2
CSAEGPSGRYNEQFF	TGCAGTGCCGAGGGTCCTAGCGGGAGGTACAATGAGCAGTTCTTC	TRBV20-1	TRBJ2-1	NA	TRBD2
CASSSGQGAGKYEQYF	TGTGCCAGCAGCTCGGGACAGGGGGCGGGAAAATACGAGCAGTACTTC	TRBV13	TRBJ2-7	NA	TRBD1
CASTKAGGSVVHTGELFF	TGCGCCAGCACGAAGGCAGGGGGATCGGTAGTGCACACCGGGGAGCTGTTTTTT	TRBV5-1	TRBJ2-2	few	TRBD1
CASTVQGTSSYNEQFF	TGCGCCAGCACGGTCCAAGGGACGTCTTCCTACAATGAGCAGTTCTTC	TRBV5-1	TRBJ2-1	few	NA
CASRRDLNGDTQYF	TGTGCCAGCAGGCGAGACCTCAACGGGGATACGCAGTATTTT	TRBV6-5	TRBJ2-3	few	NA
CAWRVRSNYGYTF	TGTGCCTGGAGGGTCAGGAGTAACTATGGCTACACCTTC	TRBV30	TRBJ1-2	NA	NA
CASSYRGGELYGYTF	TGTGCCAGCAGCTACCGGGGGGGTGAACTCTATGGCTACACCTTC	TRBV7-2	TRBJ1-2	NA	NA
CSAVLAGVVRDTQYF	TGCAGTGCCGTCTTAGCGGGAGTAGTGCGAGATACGCAGTATTTT	TRBV20-1	TRBJ2-3	few	TRBD2
CASRTTGKQDYGYTF	TGTGCCAGCCGCACCACCGGAAAACAGGACTATGGCTACACCTTC	TRBV9	TRBJ1-2	NA	NA
CASKPGLAVYNEQFF	TGTGCCAGCAAACCGGGACTAGCGGTTTACAATGAGCAGTTCTTC	TRBV3-1	TRBJ2-1	once	TRBD2
CASSQIQDNCGYTF	TGTGCCAGCAGCCAAATACAGGATAACTGTGGCTACACCTTC	TRBV4-2	TRBJ1-2	NA	NA
CASSSGTSSQYF	TGTGCCAGCAGTTCCGGGACCAGTTCCCAGTACTTC	TRBV27	TRBJ2-7	NA	NA
CASSTSYEQYF	TGTGCCAGCAGCACCTCCTACGAGCAGTACTTC	TRBV6-2/TRBV6-3	TRBJ2-7	many	NA
CASSQEAFLGNYGYTF	TGTGCCAGCAGCCAAGAGGCCTTTTTGGGAAACTATGGCTACACCTTC	TRBV3-1	TRBJ1-2	NA	NA
CASSQEWAWGTRLNPFEAFF	TGCGCCAGCAGCCAAGAATGGGCTTGGGGGACTCGTTTGAACCCGTTTGAAGCTTTCTTT	TRBV4-3	TRBJ1-1	NA	NA